This is a list of T cell receptor beta chains from one sample in a study of T cell changes during pregnancy in multiple sclerosis. Sequencing was performed with immunoSEQ multiplex PCR; in TCRdb, only in-frame clones are kept and a portion is missing. This table has around 40,000 clones, 90% to 95% appearing once. The material was CD4+ T cells from peripheral blood mononuclear cells, obtained in the second trimester of pregnancy. These receptors all come from a female donor with multiple sclerosis, enrolled in a pregnancy study. Each CDR3 is given with its conserved first and last residue. D genes are given only for firm matches. Where a row states a size, it is once, few, many or the class of an expanded clone; other rows omit it.

D	size	J	V	length	CDR3	DNA
NA	NA	TRBJ2-1	TRBV4-1	16	CASSQDVASRYNEQFF	TGCGCCAGCAGCCAAGATGTAGCGTCTCGCTACAATGAGCAGTTCTTC
TRBD1	NA	TRBJ2-1	TRBV11-2	15	CASSSGQGIWNEQFF	TGTGCCAGCAGCTCTGGACAGGGGATCTGGAATGAGCAGTTCTTC
TRBD2	NA	TRBJ2-1	TRBV5-8	16	CASSLVVLAAYNEQFF	TGTGCCAGCAGCTTGGTAGTACTAGCGGCTTACAATGAGCAGTTCTTC
NA	few	TRBJ1-5	TRBV19	15	CASSIEGAHIRPQHF	TGTGCCAGTAGTATAGAGGGGGCCCATATTAGGCCCCAGCATTTT
NA	NA	TRBJ2-7	TRBV11-2	13	CASSFGRTYEQYF	TGTGCCAGCAGCTTTGGGAGGACATACGAGCAGTACTTC
NA	NA	TRBJ1-2	TRBV7-9	13	CASSLVPGWSVTF	TGTGCCAGCAGCTTAGTTCCGGGTTGGTCAGTCACCTTC
NA	NA	TRBJ2-7	TRBV7-2	15	CASSVTRGLIYEQYF	TGTGCCAGCAGCGTAACTCGGGGGTTAATATACGAGCAGTACTTC
NA	once	TRBJ1-4	TRBV30	12	CGLEMGGEKLFF	TGTGGCCTGGAGATGGGTGGTGAAAAACTGTTTTTT
NA	NA	TRBJ2-6	TRBV7-2	12	CASSLVRGFLTF	TGTGCCAGCAGCTTAGTTCGGGGATTCTTGACTTTC
NA	NA	TRBJ1-1	TRBV2	13	CASSSLRETEAFF	TGTGCCAGCAGTTCACTCAGGGAAACTGAAGCTTTCTTT
TRBD1	NA	TRBJ1-4	TRBV28	16	CASSSMDRREDEKLFF	TGTGCCAGCAGTTCAATGGACAGGAGGGAGGATGAAAAACTGTTTTTT
TRBD2	NA	TRBJ2-3	TRBV7-2	18	CASSLALAGGSITDTQYF	TGTGCCAGCAGCTTAGCCCTAGCGGGGGGCAGTATCACAGATACGCAGTATTTT
NA	NA	TRBJ2-7	TRBV5-1	14	CASSLVQKAGEQYF	TGCGCCAGCAGCTTGGTTCAAAAGGCGGGCGAGCAGTACTTC
NA	NA	TRBJ1-3	TRBV6-5	15	CASSYQGLAGNTIYF	TGTGCCAGCAGTTATCAGGGGTTGGCTGGAAACACCATATATTTT
TRBD2	NA	TRBJ2-2	TRBV18	15	CASRELAENTGELFF	TGTGCCAGCAGAGAGCTAGCGGAGAACACCGGGGAGCTGTTTTTT
NA	once	TRBJ2-5	TRBV29-1	13	CSVDAGPQETQYF	TGCAGCGTTGATGCGGGACCACAAGAGACCCAGTACTTC
NA	NA	TRBJ2-2	TRBV7-3	14	CASSLTGLTGELFF	TGTGCCAGCAGCTTAACGGGACTGACCGGGGAGCTGTTTTTT
TRBD2	NA	TRBJ2-3	TRBV18	15	CASSRDYGGTDTQYF	TGTGCCAGCTCCCGGGACTATGGAGGCACAGATACGCAGTATTTT
TRBD1	once	TRBJ2-1	TRBV19	17	CASTLSGGTGVVNEQFF	TGTGCCAGTACCCTATCCGGTGGGACAGGGGTGGTCAATGAGCAGTTCTTC
TRBD1	NA	TRBJ2-1	TRBV5-1	18	CASSYRPRTGGVNNEQFF	TGCGCCAGCAGCTACCGACCGAGGACAGGGGGTGTCAACAATGAGCAGTTCTTC
TRBD2	NA	TRBJ2-1	TRBV7-2	15	CASSGTSGKWVEQFF	TGTGCCAGCAGCGGGACTAGCGGGAAGTGGGTTGAGCAGTTCTTC
TRBD2	NA	TRBJ2-7	TRBV7-2	15	CASSFQSGGASEQYF	TGTGCCAGCAGCTTCCAAAGCGGGGGCGCCTCCGAGCAGTACTTC
NA	NA	TRBJ1-2	TRBV2	12	CASRVTLQGYTF	TGTGCCAGCAGGGTGACATTACAGGGCTACACCTTC
TRBD2	NA	TRBJ2-7	TRBV6-4	15	CASSLSTGGPYEQYF	TGTGCCAGCAGTCTTTCCACGGGAGGGCCCTACGAGCAGTACTTC
NA	NA	TRBJ1-5	TRBV7-2	13	CASSPRLDQPQHF	TGTGCCAGCAGCCCCAGGTTAGACCAGCCCCAGCATTTT
TRBD2	NA	TRBJ2-4	TRBV7-2	14	CASSSGGNKNIQYF	TGTGCCAGCAGCTCGGGGGGAAACAAAAACATTCAGTACTTC
TRBD2	NA	TRBJ2-5	TRBV9	16	CASSVNIAGGRETQYF	TGTGCCAGCAGCGTTAATATAGCGGGGGGGCGAGAGACCCAGTACTTC
TRBD1	NA	TRBJ1-4	TRBV9	16	CASSTRGDRENEKLFF	TGTGCCAGCAGCACCCGAGGCGACAGGGAGAATGAAAAACTGTTTTTT
NA	NA	TRBJ1-5	TRBV19	16	CASSPPGTRGSQPQHF	TGTGCCAGTAGTCCTCCCGGGACAAGGGGCAGTCAGCCCCAGCATTTT
NA	NA	TRBJ1-5	TRBV12-5	14	CASGLGQGTQPQHF	TGTGCTAGTGGTTTGGGGCAGGGGACTCAGCCCCAGCATTTT
TRBD2	NA	TRBJ2-3	TRBV10-3	14	CAIRRLADTDTQYF	TGTGCCATCAGAAGACTAGCGGACACAGATACGCAGTATTTT
TRBD1	once	TRBJ2-6	TRBV11-2	18	CASSSKQGASSGANVLTF	TGTGCCAGCAGCTCCAAACAGGGGGCGAGCTCTGGGGCCAACGTCCTGACTTTC